Here is one T cell receptor beta chain with its context. Antigen: not known. This specimen belongs to a study of shared clonotypes between healthy human individuals. As defined, naive CD8 cells were CD45RO-negative and positively selected for CCR7, with terminally differentiated effector memory CD45RA+ cells excluded. There were no recent acute infections or vaccinations among the donors, who were healthy HIV-negative adults. There are 15 residues in the CDR3. CDR1 and CDR2 from the germline V gene are MDHEN and SYDVKM. V lost 6 bases, J lost 5 bases, and 17 bases lay in between. Study conclusions and caveats: Generation probability values for non-shared clonotypes were lower than those for clonotypes shared by all four donors.

Sorted-subset replicate PCRs used 150 to 250 ng of genomic DNA. This amount corresponded to approximately 30,000 T cell genomes. TCRdb's copy holds only in-frame clones and misses some; the assay was immunoSEQ multiplex PCR. The data contain approximately 590,000 clones, roughly 95% of them singletons. V usage is TRBV28 and J usage is TRBJ1-5; the D gene is possibly TRBD1 (5 bases). The clonotype was recovered from a woman younger than 45 in good health. The sequenced sample consisted of naive CD8+ T cells sorted from blood. The CDR3 coding sequence is TGTGCCAGCAGCCCCCCAGACAGCCTTTATCAGCCCCAGCATTTT. Translating gives CASSPPDSLYQPQHF. Full variable domain (remainder filled in from reference TRBV28 and TRBJ1-5): DVKVTQSSRYLVKRTGEKVFLECVQDMDHENMFWYRQDPGLGLRLIYFSYDVKMKEKGDIPEGYSVSREKKERFSLILESASTNQTSMYLCASSPPDSLYQPQHFGDGTRLSIL.